These T cell receptor beta chains were read from a single sample in a study of cytomegalovirus exposure and HLA in healthy donors. The table came from immunoSEQ multiplex PCR; TCRdb's copy has only in-frame clones and leaves some out. The table shows approximately 79,000 clones, with around 77% occurring only once. Source material: PBMCs. Source of these receptors: a boy aged 5-17 years in good health and CMV-seronegative. CDR3s include the opening cysteine and the closing phenylalanine or tryptophan.

TRBV4-1 CASSFNPSGGAEQYF
TRBV2 CASRLQGFANEKLFF
TRBV13 CASSLDLAVPYNEQFF
TRBV28 CASSWYNRGPDQPQHF
TRBV11-2 CASSSASGVAGELFF
TRBV29-1 CSVEGRDTEAFF
TRBV4-2 CAAAAGRNTEAFF
TRBV5-1 CASSSTTRSYNEQFF
TRBV28 CASSLGTGAVTEAFF
TRBV5-1 CASSFGYTKRDREYGYTF
TRBV2 CASSDPGRGRGGVEETQYF
TRBV7-2 CASSFYNTEAFF
TRBV5-1 CASSITGGYNSPLHF
TRBV5-4 CASSRGTSGGGEQYF
TRBV7-9 CASRQTGEYSPLHF
TRBV19 CASSSQGYEQYF
TRBV30 CAWPRVVSGANVLTF
TRBV5-1 CASSLDRGSTDTQYF
TRBV28 CASRPRDRPTGELFF
TRBV2 CASSPGQIYGYTF
TRBV30 CAWSPTRYTQYF
TRBV5-1 CASSPGQVVKNTEAFF
TRBV25-1 CASSRGGYTEAFF
TRBV30 CAWGQGPGKQYF
TRBV29-1 CSVVKGGSSNEQFF
TRBV4-1 CASSQQIIASGSIETQYF
TRBV4-3 CASSQDSVGRGSPLHF
TRBV4-3 CASSQVAGTGTEAFF
TRBV4-3 CASSQGVGGPSTDTQYF
TRBV5-1 CASSLTSGSPTYEQYF
TRBV27 CASSLAVGNTEAFF
TRBV6-4 CASRARTGSNTEAFF
TRBV29-1 CSVGQGREKLFF
TRBV25-1 CASSERSVGGYTF
TRBV4-3 CASSQDTGSSYEQYF